This passage covers 22 T cell receptor beta chains from one sample sequenced in a study of early T cells in non-severe SARS-CoV-2 infection. TCRdb reprocessed the 5' RACE reads via MiXCR and lists one record per CDR3 protein. This sample has roughly 34,000 distinct CDR3 sequences, with approximately 7.1% found just once. The sequenced sample was whole blood, obtained at baseline. The receptor set was obtained from an adult who was a healthcare worker with PCR-confirmed SARS-CoV-2 infection or an uninfected control (not recorded which).

This clonotype was counted many times. The chain links TRBV12-2 to TRBJ2-7; the table's D call of TRBD2 was not tested on the DNA. TRBV12-2 is noted as a pseudogene. CDR3 size: 17 residues. CDR3 coding DNA: TGTGCAAGTCGCTTAGAACCGGGACTAGCGGGAGTATACGAGCAGTACGTC. Encoded protein: CASRLEPGLAGVYEQYV.

The chain employs TRBV7-9 and TRBJ2-3; 7 nucleotides line up with TRBD2. The V gene end was trimmed by 3 bases and the J gene end by 2 bases; junction bases not matched to a gene: 5. The CDR3 is 15 amino acids. The V gene's germline CDR1 is SEHNR and CDR2 FQNEAQ (reference sequence). CDR3 in DNA: TGTGCCAGCAGCTTCCCGGGACTATCCACAGATACGCAGTATTTT. This sequence encodes CASSFPGLSTDTQYF.

This clonotype was picked up many times. The chain carries TRBV5-4 and TRBJ2-1, with D tentatively TRBD2 (6 bases). Germline CDR1 reads SGHNT; CDR2 reads YYREEE (reference sequence). V lost 1 base and J lost 4, with 21 bases in between. CDR3 length: 18 residues. The CDR3 reads CASSLLIAGLVGYNEQFF. In DNA, the CDR3 is TGTGCCAGCAGCTTGTTAATCGCGGGGTTGGTCGGGTACAATGAGCAGTTCTTC.

This clonotype has at least ten counts. V gene TRBV24-1 combines with J gene TRBJ2-1; TRBD2 matches 10 bases. This CDR3 comprises 15 residues. CDR1 is KGHDR, CDR2 SFDVKD, per germline. The V segment lost 6 bases and the J segment 8 bases; nucleotides outside the gene matches: 9. The CDR3 region is CATSTSSGSIYEQFF. DNA of the CDR3: TGTGCCACCAGTACATCTAGCGGGAGTATCTATGAGCAGTTCTTC.

This clonotype showed up many times. This rearrangement joins TRBV7-2 to TRBJ2-5, with 8 bases fitting TRBD1. Per the germline V gene, CDR1 is SGHTA and CDR2 is FQGNSA. V gave up 1 base and J gave up 4 bases; unmatched junction bases: 5. The length of the CDR3 is 15 residues. DNA for the CDR3: TGTGCCAGCAGCTTAGTACAGGGGGGAGTAGAGACCCAGTACTTC. It yields the protein CASSLVQGGVETQYF.

The rearrangement links TRBV4-3 to TRBJ1-2; TRBD1 is a possible D gene (6 bases). V was cut by 4 bases and J by 4 bases, with 16 bases left in between. The length of the CDR3 is 15 residues. CDR1 is LGHNA, CDR2 YSLEER, per germline. The CDR3 sequence: CASSLYAGDSYGYTF. The DNA of the CDR3 is TGCGCCAGCAGCCTTTACGCAGGGGATAGCTATGGCTACACCTTC.

V usage is TRBV27 and J usage is TRBJ2-7, with TRBD2 identical over 8 bases. Germline CDR1 is MNHEY and CDR2 is SMNVEV (reference sequence). The CDR3 contains 16 residues. The ends lost 0 bases at V and 4 bases at J; junction bases unmatched: 8. The CDR3 nucleotides read TGTGCCAGCAGTTTATCGGGCGGGACTAGTCCGTACGAGCAGTACTTC. It encodes CASSLSGGTSPYEQYF.

This chain joins TRBV18 and TRBJ2-7; D not certain. The V end lost 3 bases, the J end lost 0 bases, and 3 bases lay between the germline ends. This CDR3 spans 12 amino acids. The germline V gene encodes CDR1 KGHSH and CDR2 LQKENI. The CDR3: CASSPSSYEQYF. In nucleotides, the CDR3 is TGTGCCAGCTCACCGAGCTCCTACGAGCAGTACTTC.

This clonotype has ten or more counts. V usage is TRBV20-1 and J usage is TRBJ2-3, with TRBD1 as a possible D gene (6 bases). Germline values: CDR1 DFQATT, CDR2 SNEGSKA (reference sequence). The V gene lost 8 bases and the J gene lost 4 bases, with 16 bases spanning the gap. This CDR3 spans 13 amino acids. The CDR3 nucleotides are TGCAGTACGGGACAAAGTTGGTCAGATACGCAGTATTTT. It yields the protein CSTGQSWSDTQYF.

The chain uses TRBV5-1 and TRBJ2-1; the match to TRBD1 covers 7 bases. The ends lost 3 bases at V and 11 bases at J; junction bases unmatched: 14. Looked up from germline, CDR1 is SGHRS and CDR2 is YFSETQ. This CDR3 contains 15 residues. CDR3 loop: CASSSTGSDVRKQFF. The CDR3 DNA reads as TGCGCCAGCAGCTCGACAGGGTCCGACGTGAGGAAGCAGTTCTTC.

A word on this clonotype: A clone one base away is much larger, so this may be a read error. The V and J genes are TRBV7-9 and TRBJ2-3; 8 bases are a match to TRBD2. The CDR3 is 17 amino acids. Germline assignment: CDR1 SEHNR and CDR2 FQNEAQ (reference sequence). DNA for the CDR3: TGTGCCAGCAGCTTCCTTCGGACTAGCTCAGGCACAGATACGCCGTATTTT. Residues: CASSFLRTSSGTDTPYF. The whole variable domain, remainder taken from reference TRBV7-9 and TRBJ2-3, is DTGVSQNPRHKITKRGQNVTFRCDPISEHNRLYWYRQTLGQGPEFLTYFQNEAQLEKSRLLSDRFSAERPKGSFSTLEIQRTEQGDSAMYLCASSFLRTSSGTDTPYFGPGTRLTVL.

This clonotype was counted many times. The rearrangement uses TRBV24-1 and TRBJ2-7; TRBD1 matches 9 bases. The CDR3 extends over 14 amino acids. The V gene's germline CDR1 is KGHDR and CDR2 SFDVKD. J gave up 3 bases and V 6 bases, and 5 bases lay outside the gene matches. CDR3 sequence: CATSRQGGYYEQYV. The CDR3 nucleotides read TGTGCCACCAGTCGACAGGGGGGATACTACGAGCAGTACGTC.

This rearrangement joins TRBV15 to TRBJ2-3, with D tentatively TRBD2 (6 bases). V was shortened by 5 bases and J by 5 bases, with 20 bases between the two germline ends. Germline V gene sequence: CDR1 LNHNV, CDR2 YYDKDF (reference sequence). CDR3 length: 16 residues. The CDR3 protein is CATSDPGTPGIDTQYF. The CDR3 DNA is TGTGCCACCAGCGACCCCGGGACTCCCGGTATAGATACGCAGTATTTT.

The chain uses TRBV20-1 and TRBJ2-7; D may be TRBD1 (6 bases). V dropped 6 bases and J dropped 6 bases, with 18 bases sitting between them. The CDR3 sequence is 13 residues long. Germline assignment: CDR1 DFQATT and CDR2 SNEGSKA (reference sequence). DNA for the CDR3: TGCAGTGCGGTTCTTACAGGGACGGGCGAGCAGTACTTC. Amino acid sequence: CSAVLTGTGEQYF.

This clonotype was seen many times. The chain has TRBV20-1 and TRBJ2-1, with 10 bases lining up with TRBD1. CDR1 and CDR2 (germline): DFQATT, SNEGSKA (reference sequence). The CDR3 consists of 15 residues. Trimming at V came to 4 bases and at J to 6 bases, leaving 9 bases not matched to a gene. CDR3 nucleotide sequence: TGCAGTGCTACCGGGACAGGGGTAAAGGTCAATGAGCAGTTCTTC. Its protein product is CSATGTGVKVNEQFF.

This clonotype has a handful of counts. The chain has TRBV7-2 and TRBJ1-4; 8 bases map to TRBD1. The CDR3 covers 15 residues. Germline V CDR1 and CDR2: SGHTA, FQGNSA. The ends lost 1 base at V and 12 bases at J; junction bases unmatched: 10. The CDR3 sequence: CASSLVPGQAPQLFF. For the CDR3, the DNA is TGTGCCAGCAGCTTAGTACCGGGACAGGCACCGCAACTGTTTTTT.

This clonotype has just a few counts. The J gene is TRBJ2-5, the V gene TRBV5-1; possible D gene TRBD1, 5 bases. The V gene's germline CDR1 is SGHRS and CDR2 YFSETQ. This CDR3 contains 16 residues. V dropped 0 bases and J dropped 3 bases, with 15 bases sitting between them. In DNA form, the CDR3 reads TGCGCCAGCAGCTTGGAACAGGTTGATTGGAAAGAGACCCAGTACTTC. This sequence encodes CASSLEQVDWKETQYF.

This clonotype was seen ten or more times. The chain recombines TRBV5-1 with TRBJ2-7; 7 nucleotides agree with TRBD1. The CDR3 covers 16 residues. CDR1 and CDR2 from the germline V gene are SGHRS and YFSETQ. The J segment lost 4 bases and the V segment lost 4 bases, leaving 14 bases of the junction unmatched. Here the CDR3 DNA reads TGCGCCAGCAGCCTTCGACCCGGGGACAGTCAGTACGAGCAGTACTTC. It yields the protein CASSLRPGDSQYEQYF.

This chain joins TRBV5-1 and TRBJ2-1; 8 bases agree with TRBD2. Trimming took 2 bases from V and 5 from J; bases not matched to a gene: 12. There are 17 residues in the CDR3. Germline V CDR1 and CDR2: SGHRS, YFSETQ. CDR3 DNA sequence: TGCGCCAGCAGCTTCGAACCAGCGGGAGTGTCTGACAATGAGCAGTTCTTC. The encoded protein is CASSFEPAGVSDNEQFF.

In this sample, this clonotype turned up many times. J is TRBJ2-3 and V is TRBV7-2; a weak D match, TRBD2 (7 bases). The CDR3 has 15 amino acids. Trimming cost V 3 bases and J 2 bases, with 12 bases left between them. Germline lookup yields CDR1 SGHTA and CDR2 FQGNSA. CDR3 region: CASSLGGRVTDTQYF. For the CDR3, the DNA is TGTGCCAGCAGCTTGGGGGGGCGCGTCACAGATACGCAGTATTTT.

There are a few counts of this clonotype. The chain links TRBV4-1 to TRBJ2-5, with unresolved D. V lost 2 bases to trimming and J lost 2 bases, with 12 bases between them. Germline V lookup: CDR1 MGHRA, CDR2 YSYEKL. The CDR3 loop spans 15 amino acids. CDR3 bases: TGCGCCAGCAGCCAACAGGCACAAGCACAAGAGACCCAGTACTTC. Translating it yields CASSQQAQAQETQYF.

There are a few counts of this clonotype. The rearrangement joins TRBV5-4 to TRBJ1-2; D may be TRBD1 (5 bases). Trimming took off 0 bases at V and 6 bases at J, with 15 bases between the two ends. The CDR3 has 15 residues. Germline CDR1 is SGHNT and CDR2 is YYREEE (reference sequence). CDR3 amino acids: CASSLDGRGLDGYTF. For the CDR3, the DNA is TGTGCCAGCAGCTTGGACGGCCGGGGACTGGATGGCTACACCTTC.